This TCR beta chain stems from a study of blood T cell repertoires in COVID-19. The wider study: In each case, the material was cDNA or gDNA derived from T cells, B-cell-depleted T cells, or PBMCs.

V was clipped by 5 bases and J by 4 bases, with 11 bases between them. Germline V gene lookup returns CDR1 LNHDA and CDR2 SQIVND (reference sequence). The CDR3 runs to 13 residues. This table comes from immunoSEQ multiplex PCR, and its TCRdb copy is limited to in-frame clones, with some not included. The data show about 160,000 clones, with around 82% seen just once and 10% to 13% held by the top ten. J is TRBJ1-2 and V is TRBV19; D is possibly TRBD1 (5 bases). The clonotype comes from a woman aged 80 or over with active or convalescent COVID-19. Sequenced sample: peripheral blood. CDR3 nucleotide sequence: TGTGCCAGTAGTCCCGGAGGGGCCTATGGCTACACCTTC. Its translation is CASSPGGAYGYTF.